What follows are 16 T cell receptor beta chains derived from one specimen sequenced in a study of human T cells and chemical hapten exposure. It was unfractionated whole blood from which total RNA was extracted. In TCRdb, the 5' RACE reads were re-called with MiXCR into one record per CDR3 protein. This sample yields 130,000 or so distinct CDR3 sequences, of which 4.1% are seen a single time; roughly 1.4% belongs to the top ten. These receptors came from a female donor in good health.

This clonotype has a count of ten or more. The genes are TRBV30 and TRBJ1-5, with D unclear. The V gene lost 2 bases and the J gene lost 1 base, with 6 bases spanning the gap. This CDR3 has 13 amino acids. Germline values: CDR1 GTSNPN, CDR2 SVGIG (reference sequence). CDR3 residues: CAWSLQSNQPQHF. In DNA, the CDR3 is TGTGCCTGGAGTCTCCAAAGCAATCAGCCCCAGCATTTT.

V and J are TRBV12-5 and TRBJ1-4; D gene unclear. The germline gives CDR1 LGHNT, CDR2 FRNRAP. The CDR3 length is 17 residues. The germline V and J ends were trimmed by 0 bases and 6 bases, with 17 bases remaining between them. CDR3 in DNA: TGTGCTAGTGGTTTGGTACTGAGGGTCAACCGGCATGAAAAACTGTTTTTT. Translated: CASGLVLRVNRHEKLFF. The complete variable domain, with remaining parts taken from reference TRBV12-5 and TRBJ1-4, reads DARVTQTPRHKVTEMGQEVTMRCQPILGHNTVFWYRQTMMQGLELLAYFRNRAPLDDSGMPKDRFSAEMPDATLATLKIQPSEPRDSAVYFCASGLVLRVNRHEKLFFGSGTQLSVL.

This clonotype was recorded many times. The chain joins TRBV6-2 or TRBV6-3 to TRBJ2-3, with TRBD2 matching 9 bases. The J segment lost 2 bases and the V segment lost 6 bases, leaving 6 bases of the junction unmatched. This CDR3 has 15 amino acids. CDR1 and CDR2 (germline): MNHEY, SVGEGT. CDR3 sequence: CASRVAGASTDTQYF. CDR3 DNA: TGTGCCAGCAGGGTAGCGGGGGCTTCCACAGATACGCAGTATTTT.

This clonotype showed up many times. The V and J genes are TRBV12-3 or TRBV12-4 and TRBJ2-7; TRBD2 aligns across 9 bases. Trimming took 5 bases from V and 7 from J; bases not matched to a gene: 12. The CDR3 totals 15 residues. The CDR3 here is CASSPRIGLANEQYF. CDR3 nucleotides: TGTGCCAGCAGTCCCCGGATCGGACTAGCGAATGAGCAGTACTTC.

This clonotype was counted at least ten times. J is TRBJ1-1 and V is TRBV29-1, with D possibly being TRBD1 (5 bases). There are 13 residues in the CDR3. Trimming left V 7 bases short and J 3 bases short, with 15 bases between. Germline V lookup: CDR1 SQVTM, CDR2 ANQGSEA. CDR3 coding DNA: TGCAGCGCCGCAGGGCAGGTTGACACTGAAGCTTTCTTT. As protein: CSAAGQVDTEAFF.

This clonotype has more than one count but fewer than ten. The genes are TRBV12-3 or TRBV12-4 and TRBJ1-3, with D possibly TRBD1 on 6 matching bases. This CDR3 comprises 14 residues. V gave up 5 bases and J gave up 1 base, with 9 bases separating them. CDR3 in DNA: TGTGCCAGCAGTAAGACAGGTTCTGGAAACACCATATATTTT. This translates into CASSKTGSGNTIYF.

Many counts were recorded for this clonotype. This chain connects TRBV20-1 to TRBJ2-7; 7 bases agree with TRBD2. The CDR3 runs to 13 residues. With 6 bases clipped from V and 3 bases from J, the junction kept 8 bases outside the gene matches. Germline V gene data show CDR1 as DFQATT and CDR2 as SNEGSKA (reference sequence). This chain's CDR3 is CSATAGGNYEQYF. In DNA, the CDR3 is TGCAGTGCCACGGCCGGGGGGAACTACGAGCAGTACTTC.

This clonotype was picked up many times. The chain recombines TRBV10-3 with TRBJ2-5; 7 nucleotides match TRBD1. The CDR3 has 13 amino acids. Looked up from germline, CDR1 is ENHRY and CDR2 is SYGVKD. V shed 10 bases and J 0 bases; nucleotides not matched to a gene: 5. CDR3 sequence: CATGTAHQETQYF. In nucleotides, the CDR3 is TGTGCCACTGGGACAGCGCACCAAGAGACCCAGTACTTC.

This clonotype was recorded many times. This rearrangement joins TRBV20-1 to TRBJ1-2; weak D call: TRBD1 (6 bases). The CDR3 has 16 residues. Germline CDR1 and CDR2: DFQATT and SNEGSKA (reference sequence). The V end was cut by 1 base, the J end by 1 base, with 16 bases between. The CDR3 spells CSARARTATYNYGYTF. The CDR3, as DNA: TGCAGTGCTAGAGCCAGGACAGCCACCTATAACTATGGCTACACCTTC.

In its sample, this clonotype was seen many times. This CDR3 is CASRITGTTGEQFF. The CDR3, as DNA: TGTGCCAGCAGGATAACCGGGACTACTGGCGAGCAGTTCTTC. This chain uses TRBV12-3 or TRBV12-4 with TRBJ2-1; 7 positions match TRBD2. V trimming: 6 bases; J trimming: 10 bases; junction bases outside the gene matches: 12. This CDR3 region has 14 residues.

The chain carries TRBV5-1 and TRBJ2-7; no clear D. Germline values: CDR1 SGHRS, CDR2 YFSETQ. The V and J ends lost 3 bases and 5 bases respectively, with 6 bases between them. The length of the CDR3 is 11 residues. The CDR3 sequence: CASSCRDEQYF. As DNA, the CDR3 is TGCGCCAGCAGCTGTAGGGACGAGCAGTACTTC.

The rearrangement uses TRBV7-8 and TRBJ2-5; tentatively, D is TRBD2 (5 bases). The V gene lost 0 bases and the J gene lost 5 bases, with 19 bases spanning the gap. The CDR3 loop spans 17 amino acids. Germline values: CDR1 SGHVS, CDR2 FQNEAQ. DNA of the CDR3: TGTGCCAGCAGCTTAGCGATTTCTACCATAGGCGGGGAGACCCAGTACTTC. Translated: CASSLAISTIGGETQYF.

This clonotype was found many times. One end of the junction does not line up with germline, which may come from a read error. This chain uses TRBV7-8 with TRBJ2-6; TRBD1 aligns across 10 bases. Germline V gene data show CDR1 as SGHVS and CDR2 as FQNEAQ. CDR3 length: 14 residues. CDR3 sequence (DNA): TGCGGGGACAGGGGTTTCTCTGGGGCCAACGTCCTGACTTTC. Its protein product is CGDRGFSGANVLTF.

Worth noting for this clonotype: This sequence may be a read error, since a much larger clone differs from it by one base. V gene TRBV5-1 combines with J gene TRBJ2-2; D gene ambiguous. V was shortened by 0 bases and J by 1 base, with 10 bases between the two germline ends. The CDR3 is made up of 16 amino acids. Germline CDR1 is SGHRS and CDR2 is YFSETQ. The CDR3 loop is CASSLEYGVNTGELFF. CDR3 sequence (DNA): TGCGCCAGCAGCTTGGAATATGGGGTGAACACCGGGGAGCTGTTTTTT.

The genes are TRBV10-3 and TRBJ2-1; D perhaps matches TRBD2 (6 bases). The V gene's germline CDR1 is ENHRY and CDR2 SYGVKD. V dropped 2 bases and J dropped 8 bases, with 13 bases sitting between them. There are 14 residues in the CDR3. The CDR3 is CAISERRVGDEQFF. The CDR3 nucleotides are TGTGCCATCAGTGAGAGGAGGGTGGGGGATGAGCAGTTCTTC.

In nucleotides, the CDR3 is TGTGCCAGCAGTGTAAGGCCGGGCGAGGGCCCAGATACGCAGTATTTT. Protein sequence: CASSVRPGEGPDTQYF. This chain connects TRBV2 to TRBJ2-3; tentative D call: TRBD2 (5 bases). Trimming removed 4 bases from V and 4 bases from J, with 18 bases in between. CDR1 is SNHLY, CDR2 FYNNEI, per germline. This CDR3 is 16 amino acids long.